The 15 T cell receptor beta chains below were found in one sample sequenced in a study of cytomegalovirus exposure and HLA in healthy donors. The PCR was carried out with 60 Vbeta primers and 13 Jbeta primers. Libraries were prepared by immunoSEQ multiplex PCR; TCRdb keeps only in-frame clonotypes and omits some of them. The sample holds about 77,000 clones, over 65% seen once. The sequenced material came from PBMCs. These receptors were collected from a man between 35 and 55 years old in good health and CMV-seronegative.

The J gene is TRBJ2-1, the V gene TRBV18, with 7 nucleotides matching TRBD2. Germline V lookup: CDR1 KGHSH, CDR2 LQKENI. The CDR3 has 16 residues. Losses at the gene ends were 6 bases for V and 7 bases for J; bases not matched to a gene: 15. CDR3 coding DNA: TGTGCCAGCTCCCCGGCGCGGGAGATTTCGCTAAATGAGCAGTTCTTC. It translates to CASSPAREISLNEQFF.

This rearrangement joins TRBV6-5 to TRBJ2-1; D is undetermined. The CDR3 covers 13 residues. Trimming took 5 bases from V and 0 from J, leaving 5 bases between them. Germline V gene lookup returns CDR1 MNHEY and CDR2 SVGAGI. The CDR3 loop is CASSPVSYNEQFF. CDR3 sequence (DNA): TGTGCCAGCAGTCCGGTCTCCTACAATGAGCAGTTCTTC.

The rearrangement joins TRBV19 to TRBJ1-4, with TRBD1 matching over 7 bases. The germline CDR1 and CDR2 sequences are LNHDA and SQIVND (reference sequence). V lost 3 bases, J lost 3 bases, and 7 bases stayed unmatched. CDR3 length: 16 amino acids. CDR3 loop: CASSIALDRPNEKLFF. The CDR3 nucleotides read TGTGCCAGTAGTATTGCCCTGGACAGGCCTAATGAAAAACTGTTTTTT.

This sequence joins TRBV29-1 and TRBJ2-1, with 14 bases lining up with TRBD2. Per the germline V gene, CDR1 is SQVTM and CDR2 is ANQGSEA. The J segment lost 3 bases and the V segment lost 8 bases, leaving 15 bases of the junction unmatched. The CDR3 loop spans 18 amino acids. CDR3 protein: CSSEGTSGSMTVYNEQFF. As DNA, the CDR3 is TGCAGCTCCGAGGGGACTAGCGGGAGCATGACGGTCTACAATGAGCAGTTCTTC.

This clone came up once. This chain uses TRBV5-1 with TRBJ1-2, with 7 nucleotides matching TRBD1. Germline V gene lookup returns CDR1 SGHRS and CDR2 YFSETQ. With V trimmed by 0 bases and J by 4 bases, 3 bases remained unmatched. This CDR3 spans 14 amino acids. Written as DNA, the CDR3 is TGCGCCAGCAGCTTGGGGGACAGTGGCTATGGCTACACCTTC. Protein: CASSLGDSGYGYTF.

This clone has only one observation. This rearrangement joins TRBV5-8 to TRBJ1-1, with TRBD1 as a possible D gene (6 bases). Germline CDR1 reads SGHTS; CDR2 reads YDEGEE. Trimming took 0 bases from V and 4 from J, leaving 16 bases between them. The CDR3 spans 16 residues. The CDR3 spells CASSLDFGGAPTEAFF. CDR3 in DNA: TGTGCCAGCAGCTTGGATTTTGGGGGCGCCCCCACTGAAGCTTTCTTT.

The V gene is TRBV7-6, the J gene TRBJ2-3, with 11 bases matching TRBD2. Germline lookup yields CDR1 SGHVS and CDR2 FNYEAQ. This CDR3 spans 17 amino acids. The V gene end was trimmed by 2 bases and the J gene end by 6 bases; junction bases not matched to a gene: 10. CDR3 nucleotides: TGTGCCAGCAGCTTATATCAGGCACTAGCGGGAGATGATACGCAGTATTTT. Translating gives CASSLYQALAGDDTQYF.

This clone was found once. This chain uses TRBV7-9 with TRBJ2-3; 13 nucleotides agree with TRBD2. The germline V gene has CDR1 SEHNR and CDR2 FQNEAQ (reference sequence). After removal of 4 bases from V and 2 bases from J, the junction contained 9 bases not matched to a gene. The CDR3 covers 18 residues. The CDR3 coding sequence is TGTGCCAGCAGCTCCCGACTAGCGGGAGGCCAACTCACAGATACGCAGTATTTT. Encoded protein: CASSSRLAGGQLTDTQYF.

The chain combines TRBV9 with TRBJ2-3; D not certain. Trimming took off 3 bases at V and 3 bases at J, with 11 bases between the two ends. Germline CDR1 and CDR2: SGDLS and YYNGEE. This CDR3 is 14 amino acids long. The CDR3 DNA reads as TGTGCCAGCAGCGCCCAGCCCGGGACAGATACGCAGTATTTT. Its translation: CASSAQPGTDTQYF.

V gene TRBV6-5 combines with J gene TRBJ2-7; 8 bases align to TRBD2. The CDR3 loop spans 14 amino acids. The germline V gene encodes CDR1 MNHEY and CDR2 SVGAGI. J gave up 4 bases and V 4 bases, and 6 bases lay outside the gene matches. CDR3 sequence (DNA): TGTGCCAGCAGTTCTCCGGGACTAGGGTACGAGCAGTACTTC. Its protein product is CASSSPGLGYEQYF.

The CDR3: CSVVIRRTSGNEQFF. The CDR3 DNA follows: TGCAGCGTTGTAATCAGGAGGACTAGCGGGAATGAGCAGTTCTTC. The chain uses TRBV29-1 and TRBJ2-1, with 11 bases matching TRBD2. This CDR3 is built from 15 residues. The germline gives CDR1 SQVTM, CDR2 ANQGSEA. Trimming removed 4 bases from V and 7 bases from J; junction bases left unmatched: 9.

CDR3 DNA sequence: TGTGCCATCGCTAAGTTTGCGGGAGACGCGGAAGAGACCCAGTACTTC. Translating it yields CAIAKFAGDAEETQYF. This chain links TRBV10-3 with TRBJ2-5; 7 positions agree with TRBD2. Germline assignment: CDR1 ENHRY and CDR2 SYGVKD. The V gene end was trimmed by 8 bases and the J gene end by 3 bases; junction bases not matched to a gene: 15. The CDR3 totals 16 residues.

CDR3 protein: CAWTLGNRAGQPQHF. The CDR3, as DNA: TGTGCCTGGACCCTGGGCAACAGGGCGGGTCAGCCCCAGCATTTT. The V and J genes are TRBV30 and TRBJ1-5, with TRBD1 as a possible D gene (6 bases). Per the germline V gene, CDR1 is GTSNPN and CDR2 is SVGIG (reference sequence). Deletions cut 4 bases from V and 6 bases from J, with 19 bases between. This CDR3 has 15 amino acids.

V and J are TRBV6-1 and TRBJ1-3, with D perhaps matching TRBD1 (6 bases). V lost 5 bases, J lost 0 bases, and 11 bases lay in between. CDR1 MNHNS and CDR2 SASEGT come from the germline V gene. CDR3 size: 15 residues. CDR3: CASSRDTSSGNTIYF. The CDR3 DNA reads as TGTGCCAGCAGTCGGGACACGAGCTCTGGAAACACCATATATTTT.

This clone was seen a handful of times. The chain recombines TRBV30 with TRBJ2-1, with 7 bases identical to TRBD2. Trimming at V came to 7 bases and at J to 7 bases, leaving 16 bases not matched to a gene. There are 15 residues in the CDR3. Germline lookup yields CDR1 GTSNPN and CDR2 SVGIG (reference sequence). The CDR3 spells CAYTPTSSKGNEQFF. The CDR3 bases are TGTGCCTACACACCGACTAGCAGTAAGGGGAATGAGCAGTTCTTC.